These 32 T cell receptor beta chains share one sample of origin, sequenced in a study of neoadjuvant anti-PD-1 for oral cavity cancer. TCRdb keeps only in-frame clones here, not all; method: immunoSEQ multiplex PCR. The profile shows 30,000 to 35,000 clones, just under 90% of them singletons. Sample: PBMCs, taken before nivolumab (anti-PD-1) treatment. The receptors derive from a person aged 40 to 85 with oral cavity squamous cell carcinoma.

The chain joins TRBV7-2 to TRBJ2-1, with 9 bases fitting TRBD2. CDR1 is SGHTA, CDR2 FQGNSA, per germline. The CDR3 consists of 19 residues. Trimming took 2 bases from V and 3 from J; bases not matched to a gene: 14. The CDR3 sequence: CASSLMVGGGAIDYNEQFF. CDR3 bases: TGTGCCAGCAGCTTAATGGTTGGCGGGGGGGCGATCGACTACAATGAGCAGTTCTTC.

This rearrangement joins TRBV29-1 to TRBJ2-5; the match to TRBD1 covers 8 bases. The CDR3 has 14 residues. V was pared by 3 bases and J by 2 bases, with 5 bases of the junction left unmatched. CDR1 is SQVTM and CDR2 is ANQGSEA in the germline V gene. The CDR3 coding sequence is TGCAGCGTTGACCCGACAGGGGTACAAGAGACCCAGTACTTC. This sequence encodes CSVDPTGVQETQYF.

The table lists this clone with a count of one. The chain links TRBV7-9 to TRBJ1-1; D remains ambiguous. Germline values: CDR1 SEHNR, CDR2 FQNEAQ (reference sequence). The CDR3 contains 12 residues. V lost 0 bases, J lost 3 bases, and 2 bases lay in between. The chain's CDR3 is CASSLAHTEAFF. In nucleotides, the CDR3 is TGTGCCAGCAGCTTAGCCCACACTGAAGCTTTCTTT.

The chain links TRBV5-6 to TRBJ2-7; D may be TRBD1 (7 bases). Trimming pared 0 bases from V and 7 bases from J, leaving 20 bases between. The CDR3 extends over 16 amino acids. Per germline, CDR1 SGHDT and CDR2 YYEEEE. Here the CDR3 reads CASSLVSGGGVGEQYF. The CDR3 bases are TGTGCCAGCAGCTTGGTCTCAGGGGGAGGCGTGGGAGAGCAGTACTTC.

V is TRBV5-6 and J is TRBJ2-7; D unresolved. The V gene's germline CDR1 is SGHDT and CDR2 YYEEEE. This CDR3 has 13 residues. The germline V and J ends were trimmed by 0 bases and 5 bases, with 9 bases remaining between them. In DNA, the CDR3 is TGTGCCAGCAGCTTGGTGGGCCAAAACGAGCAGTACTTC. Translating gives CASSLVGQNEQYF.

CDR3 coding DNA: TGTGCCAGCAGCCAGTGGGGACAGGGGTACAATGAGCAGTTCTTC. Amino acids: CASSQWGQGYNEQFF. V and J are TRBV14 and TRBJ2-1; 10 nucleotides align to TRBD1. V lost 3 bases and J lost 4; bases outside the gene matches: 3. CDR1 SGHDN and CDR2 FVKESK come from the germline V gene. The CDR3 has 15 residues.

The rearrangement uses TRBV27 and TRBJ2-6; no definite D call. The germline V gene encodes CDR1 MNHEY and CDR2 SMNVEV (reference sequence). This CDR3 is built from 17 residues. The V gene lost 2 bases and the J gene lost 0 bases, with 11 bases spanning the gap. The CDR3 protein is CASSLRNSYSGANVLTF. CDR3 DNA sequence: TGTGCCAGCAGTTTACGGAATAGCTACTCTGGGGCCAACGTCCTGACTTTC.

V usage is TRBV29-1 and J usage is TRBJ1-1; D remains unclear. Germline CDR1 SQVTM, CDR2 ANQGSEA. V gave up 2 bases and J gave up 5 bases, with 12 bases separating them. The CDR3 runs 13 residues. CDR3 DNA: TGCAGCGTTGAAACCCAGGCTAGTACTGAAGCTTTCTTT. Residues: CSVETQASTEAFF.

This chain connects TRBV5-1 to TRBJ2-3; D gene ambiguous. The CDR3 is 14 residues long. CDR1 is SGHRS and CDR2 is YFSETQ in the germline V gene. Trimming removed 1 base at V and 2 bases at J, with 8 bases between. Here the CDR3 reads CASSLNIYTDTQYF. In nucleotides, the CDR3 is TGCGCCAGCAGCTTGAACATCTACACAGATACGCAGTATTTT.

The chain recombines TRBV7-2 with TRBJ1-5, with 9 bases identical to TRBD1. The V gene's germline CDR1 is SGHTA and CDR2 FQGNSA. With 0 bases clipped from V and 7 bases from J, the junction kept 4 bases outside the gene matches. The length of the CDR3 is 15 residues. The CDR3 reads CASSLAGTGFQPQHF. CDR3 nucleotides: TGTGCCAGCAGCTTAGCCGGGACAGGGTTCCAGCCCCAGCATTTT. Using reference TRBV7-2 and TRBJ1-5 for the parts outside the CDR3, the full variable domain is GAGVSQSPSNKVTEKGKDVELRCDPISGHTALYWYRQSLGQGLEFLIYFQGNSAPDKSGLPSDRFSAERTGGSVSTLTIQRTQQEDSAVYLCASSLAGTGFQPQHFGDGTRLSIL.

The chain joins TRBV7-2 to TRBJ1-3; D is possibly TRBD1 (6 bases). The germline V gene encodes CDR1 SGHTA and CDR2 FQGNSA. The CDR3 loop spans 15 amino acids. Trimming took off 4 bases at V and 1 base at J, with 11 bases between the two ends. The CDR3 protein is CASSSDSSSGNTIYF. The CDR3 DNA is TGTGCCAGCAGCTCGGACAGTTCATCTGGAAACACCATATATTTT.

This chain links TRBV5-5 with TRBJ1-2; no reliable D call. Germline-derived CDR1 and CDR2 are SGHKS and YYEKEE (reference sequence). The CDR3 has 15 amino acids. Trimming took off 3 bases at V and 0 bases at J, with 12 bases between the two ends. The CDR3, as DNA: TGTGCCAGCAGCTCTGACGGATCAACTAACTATGGCTACACCTTC. Residues: CASSSDGSTNYGYTF.

V usage is TRBV2 and J usage is TRBJ1-2; no reliable D call. There are 11 residues in the CDR3. Trimming pared 6 bases from V and 7 bases from J, leaving 9 bases between. Germline V gives CDR1 SNHLY, CDR2 FYNNEI. The CDR3 sequence is CASSYTSGYTF. The CDR3 bases are TGTGCCAGCAGCTATACTAGTGGCTACACCTTC.

The table lists this clone with a few counts. The chain employs TRBV14 and TRBJ1-3; no reliable D call. The germline V gene encodes CDR1 SGHDN and CDR2 FVKESK. The CDR3 has 15 residues. V was shortened by 4 bases and J by 0 bases, with 10 bases between the two germline ends. CDR3 coding DNA: TGTGCCAGCAGCCTTCAGAGTTCCTCTGGAAACACCATATATTTT. Encoded protein: CASSLQSSSGNTIYF.

The chain employs TRBV11-3 and TRBJ2-3, with a tentative D call TRBD2 (6 bases). Trimming stripped 1 base from V and 0 bases from J, with 8 bases between. CDR1 and CDR2 (germline): SGHNT, YENEEA. The CDR3 is 15 residues long. In DNA form, the CDR3 reads TGTGCCAGCAGCTTAGGTCGGGGGAGCACAGATACGCAGTATTTT. It translates to CASSLGRGSTDTQYF. The variable domain in full, with the rest retrieved from reference TRBV11-3 and TRBJ2-3, is EAGVVQSPRYKIIEKKQPVAFWCNPISGHNTLYWYLQNLGQGPELLIRYENEEAVDDSQLPKDRFSAERLKGVDSTLKIQPAELGDSAVYLCASSLGRGSTDTQYFGPGTRLTVL.

This sequence joins TRBV9 and TRBJ2-1; D gene unclear. Germline lookup yields CDR1 SGDLS and CDR2 YYNGEE. CDR3 length: 12 residues. V lost 0 bases and J 4 bases, leaving 2 bases between the germline ends. CDR3 in amino acids: CASSVVYNEQFF. The DNA for the CDR3 is TGTGCCAGCAGCGTAGTGTACAATGAGCAGTTCTTC.

V is TRBV2 and J is TRBJ1-5; D is uncertain. The CDR3 is made up of 13 amino acids. Trimming cost V 6 bases and J 5 bases, with 11 bases left between them. Germline CDR1 and CDR2: SNHLY and FYNNEI. The CDR3: CASRRGLDQPQHF. The CDR3, as DNA: TGTGCCAGCAGACGAGGGTTGGATCAGCCCCAGCATTTT.

The V gene is TRBV19, the J gene TRBJ1-1, with D maybe TRBD1 (5 bases). Germline V CDR1 and CDR2: LNHDA, SQIVND (reference sequence). V lost 5 bases and J lost 5, with 15 bases in between. The CDR3 runs 14 residues. The CDR3 loop is CASSPGRRETEAFF. In DNA form, the CDR3 reads TGTGCCAGTAGTCCAGGGAGACGGGAGACTGAAGCTTTCTTT.

The rearrangement joins TRBV18 to TRBJ2-3; 7 nucleotides align to TRBD2. V lost 6 bases and J lost 5; bases outside the gene matches: 11. This CDR3 spans 15 amino acids. The V gene's germline CDR1 is KGHSH and CDR2 LQKENI. CDR3 loop: CASSPSGGSRDTQYF. CDR3 nucleotides: TGTGCCAGCTCCCCCTCGGGGGGTTCCCGAGATACGCAGTATTTT.

This rearrangement joins TRBV5-1 to TRBJ2-5; the match to TRBD2 covers 10 bases. The trim removed 0 bases at V and 5 bases at J, leaving 7 bases unmatched. Germline V lookup: CDR1 SGHRS, CDR2 YFSETQ. This CDR3 region has 16 residues. The CDR3 protein is CASSLASGGVLETQYF. The CDR3, as DNA: TGCGCCAGCAGCTTGGCTAGCGGGGGAGTCCTGGAGACCCAGTACTTC.

This chain uses TRBV10-3 with TRBJ2-3; the D is unclear. V lost 3 bases to trimming and J lost 3 bases, with 4 bases between them. The CDR3 sequence is 12 residues long. Germline V gives CDR1 ENHRY, CDR2 SYGVKD. CDR3 region: CAISDGTDTQYF. Here the CDR3 DNA reads TGTGCCATCAGTGATGGTACAGATACGCAGTATTTT.

The chain carries TRBV14 and TRBJ1-5; D is unresolved. The germline V gene has CDR1 SGHDN and CDR2 FVKESK. The V and J ends lost 0 bases and 0 bases respectively, with 0 bases between them. CDR3 length: 13 amino acids. The CDR3 DNA reads as TGTGCCAGCAGCCAAGATAGCAATCAGCCCCAGCATTTT. It yields the protein CASSQDSNQPQHF.

The chain links TRBV4-3 to TRBJ1-6; D gene ambiguous. The CDR3 runs to 15 residues. Germline loops: CDR1 LGHNA, CDR2 YSLEER. The ends were cut back, 0 bases at V and 5 bases at J, with 8 bases in the middle. Here the CDR3 reads CASSQDRGNNSPLHF. CDR3 coding DNA: TGCGCCAGCAGCCAAGATCGGGGTAATAATTCACCCCTCCACTTT.

This chain's CDR3 is CASRATGQLVGYTF. CDR3 nucleotide sequence: TGTGCCAGCAGGGCGACAGGGCAACTTGTGGGCTACACCTTC. V gene TRBV2 combines with J gene TRBJ1-2; the match to TRBD1 covers 7 bases. The CDR3 spans 14 residues. V was clipped by 6 bases and J by 8 bases; unmatched bases: 12. Germline CDR1 reads SNHLY; CDR2 reads FYNNEI. The whole variable domain, filled in from reference TRBV2 and TRBJ1-2, reads EPEVTQTPSHQVTQMGQEVILRCVPISNHLYFYWYRQILGQKVEFLVSFYNNEISEKSEIFDDQFSVERPDGSNFTLKIRSTKLEDSAMYFCASRATGQLVGYTFGSGTRLTVV.

This clone was recorded once. V usage is TRBV6-5 and J usage is TRBJ2-7, with D tentatively TRBD1 or TRBD2 (5 bases each). Trimming removed 5 bases at V and 1 base at J, with 12 bases between. The CDR3 covers 14 residues. Germline V CDR1 and CDR2: MNHEY, SVGAGI. CDR3 sequence: CASSTRDRSYEQYF. The CDR3 DNA sequence: TGTGCCAGCAGTACCCGGGACCGATCCTACGAGCAGTACTTC.

This rearrangement joins TRBV2 to TRBJ1-2; D gene unclear. Germline V lookup: CDR1 SNHLY, CDR2 FYNNEI. The length of the CDR3 is 14 residues. Trimming pared 5 bases from V and 2 bases from J, leaving 12 bases between. CDR3 DNA: TGTGCCAGCAGTTCTCCCACGGACAACTATGGCTACACCTTC. It encodes CASSSPTDNYGYTF.

The J gene is TRBJ1-2, the V gene TRBV19, with a weak D call TRBD1 (5 bases). Trimming left V 4 bases short and J 6 bases short, with 15 bases between. Germline assignment: CDR1 LNHDA and CDR2 SQIVND (reference sequence). The CDR3 consists of 14 residues. The CDR3 bases are TGTGCCAGTAGTACCACCCTTGACAGTCATGGCTACACCTTC. As protein: CASSTTLDSHGYTF.

V and J are TRBV5-8 and TRBJ1-1, with a possible D match to TRBD1 (6 bases). V was shortened by 4 bases and J by 5 bases, with 18 bases between the two germline ends. This CDR3 spans 15 amino acids. Germline CDR1 is SGHTS and CDR2 is YDEGEE. DNA for the CDR3: TGTGCCAGCAGCGGGGGGGACATGTGGGTGACTGAAGCTTTCTTT. This codes for CASSGGDMWVTEAFF.

This clone was recorded only once. The chain recombines TRBV7-2 with TRBJ1-6; TRBD1 agrees at 12 bases. Trimming cost V 9 bases and J 9 bases; bases outside gene matches: 12. The length of the CDR3 is 16 residues. Germline V gene sequence: CDR1 SGHTA, CDR2 FQGNSA. DNA of the CDR3: TGTGCCAGTCAGCTTCGGGACAGGGGGCTGGGTTCACCCCTCCACTTT. Protein: CASQLRDRGLGSPLHF.

V usage is TRBV7-2 and J usage is TRBJ1-3, with D uncertain. The CDR3 runs 15 residues. The V and J ends lost 4 bases and 4 bases respectively, with 14 bases between them. CDR1 is SGHTA, CDR2 FQGNSA, per germline. CDR3 in DNA: TGTGCCAGCAGCTCCACTACGGAGCTCGGAAACACCATATATTTT. Residues: CASSSTTELGNTIYF. The full variable domain, its missing parts supplied by reference TRBV7-2 and TRBJ1-3, is GAGVSQSPSNKVTEKGKDVELRCDPISGHTALYWYRQSLGQGLEFLIYFQGNSAPDKSGLPSDRFSAERTGGSVSTLTIQRTQQEDSAVYLCASSSTTELGNTIYFGEGSWLTVV.

This clone was seen a few times. V and J are TRBV7-9 and TRBJ1-2; D gene unclear. V was shortened by 5 bases and J by 3 bases, with 10 bases between the two germline ends. Germline CDR1 and CDR2: SEHNR and FQNEAQ (reference sequence). The CDR3 spans 13 residues. The CDR3 nucleotides are TGTGCCAGCAGCCCCTCTATTGACTATGGCTACACCTTC. Its translation is CASSPSIDYGYTF.

This sequence joins TRBV19 and TRBJ1-2; D remains ambiguous. This CDR3 is built from 14 residues. Between the trimmed V and J ends, which lost 5 bases and 7 bases, there was a span of 17 bases. Per germline, CDR1 LNHDA and CDR2 SQIVND (reference sequence). The CDR3 is CASSPLREEGGYTF. The CDR3 nucleotides are TGTGCCAGTAGTCCCCTTCGCGAGGAGGGTGGCTACACCTTC.